This note documents a single TCR beta chain sequence. The antigen remains unidentified. The authors made TCR beta libraries by quantitative 5'-RACE with molecular barcodes. TCRdb re-derived calls from the 5' RACE reads in MiXCR, one entry per CDR3 protein. The top ten hold around 0.99% of the sample, which has 300,000 to 350,000 distinct CDR3 sequences, over 12% seen once. The sample belongs to a study of CD8 T cells in ankylosing spondylitis. General observations from the study: Significant enrichment of disease-linked clones was reported in matched ankylosing spondylitis synovial fluid. Past studies reported some motif variants in reactive arthritis synovial fluid and blood.

Per the germline V gene, CDR1 is SGHVS and CDR2 is FNYEAQ. The CDR3 extends over 12 amino acids. V lost 5 bases and J lost 5; bases outside the gene matches: 3. The sample comprised blood, either unsorted or a sorted T cell fraction (not recorded which). The source of this sequence is a male donor with ankylosing spondylitis or in good health (not recorded which). The chain joins TRBV7-6 to TRBJ2-7, with 7 bases aligning to TRBD1. CDR3 sequence: CASSDRANEQYF. CDR3 bases: TGTGCCAGCAGCGACAGGGCGAACGAGCAGTACTTC.